Shown below are 18 T cell receptor beta chains from a single sample sequenced in a study of CD8 T cells in Susac syndrome. Reverse transcription used about 0.45 to 1 ug RNA and random hexamers. In TCRdb, the immunoSEQ multiplex PCR reads were re-called with MiXCR into one record per CDR3 protein. Of 73,000 or so distinct CDR3 sequences in the sample, roughly 95% were seen once. Sequencing input: CD8+ T cells from PBMCs. Receptor source: a human donor with multiple sclerosis.

The chain uses TRBV6-6 and TRBJ1-1, with D hard to call. Between the trimmed V and J ends, which lost 10 bases and 2 bases, there was a span of 5 bases. The CDR3 spans 10 residues. Per germline, CDR1 MNHNY and CDR2 SVGAGI (reference sequence). CDR3 DNA: TGTGCCACCTCAAACACTGAAGCTTTCTTT. Its translation is CATSNTEAFF.

This clonotype was observed a single time. This chain links TRBV10-3 with TRBJ2-2; D may be TRBD1 or TRBD2 (5 bases each). Germline CDR1 reads ENHRY; CDR2 reads SYGVKD. V was cut by 11 bases and J by 0 bases, with 13 bases left in between. The length of the CDR3 is 14 residues. CDR3 amino acids: CAVRDGSNTGELFF. CDR3 bases: TGTGCCGTCCGGGACGGTTCGAACACCGGGGAGCTGTTTTTT.

The chain employs TRBV29-1 and TRBJ1-1; the match to TRBD1 covers 7 bases. Trimming cost V 6 bases and J 6 bases; bases outside gene matches: 7. This CDR3 spans 12 amino acids. Germline loops: CDR1 SQVTM, CDR2 ANQGSEA. The CDR3 DNA reads TGCAGCGTCCACAGACAGGGCTCTGAAGCTTTCTTT. It encodes CSVHRQGSEAFF.

On this clonotype itself: The junction departs from the called germline gene at one end, perhaps through a read error. The chain carries TRBV2 and TRBJ1-3; 7 nucleotides line up with TRBD1. CDR1 SNHLY and CDR2 FYNNEI come from the germline V gene. This CDR3 spans 16 amino acids. In DNA form, the CDR3 reads TGTGCCAGCAATGAAGAACAGGGGAACTCTGGAAACACCATATATTTT. Translated, it gives CASNEEQGNSGNTIYF.

The chain links TRBV7-9 to TRBJ2-3; D perhaps matches TRBD2 (6 bases). Per germline, CDR1 SEHNR and CDR2 FQNEAQ (reference sequence). The CDR3 is 17 amino acids. V shed 5 bases and J shed 3 bases, with 21 bases lying between them. The DNA for the CDR3 is TGTGCCAGCAGCCCCCCCCTCGGTCAGGGAGGAACAGATACGCAGTATTTT. It is translated as CASSPPLGQGGTDTQYF. The full variable domain, with the rest looked up from reference TRBV7-9 and TRBJ2-3, is DTGVSQNPRHKITKRGQNVTFRCDPISEHNRLYWYRQTLGQGPEFLTYFQNEAQLEKSRLLSDRFSAERPKGSFSTLEIQRTEQGDSAMYLCASSPPLGQGGTDTQYFGPGTRLTVL.

V and J are TRBV5-1 and TRBJ2-1, with 8 bases identical to TRBD2. CDR1 SGHRS and CDR2 YFSETQ come from the germline V gene. This CDR3 spans 14 amino acids. Trimming took 7 bases from V and 3 from J; bases not matched to a gene: 6. The CDR3 DNA reads TGCGCCAGCTCGAGCGGGAGTTACTACAATGAGCAGTTCTTC. Translation: CASSSGSYYNEQFF.

The rearrangement joins TRBV6-1 to TRBJ2-7; TRBD2 matches 10 bases. V lost 2 bases, J lost 0 bases, and 10 bases stayed unmatched. The V gene's germline CDR1 is MNHNS and CDR2 SASEGT. The CDR3 sequence is 18 residues long. The CDR3: CASSEPSGGVRGSYEQYF. The CDR3 bases are TGTGCCAGCAGTGAACCCAGCGGGGGGGTTCGGGGCTCCTACGAGCAGTACTTC.

The chain links TRBV5-8 to TRBJ1-5; possibly TRBD1 for D (6 bases). V lost 0 bases and J 3 bases, leaving 16 bases between the germline ends. The CDR3 has 17 amino acids. The germline V gene has CDR1 SGHTS and CDR2 YDEGEE. The CDR3 loop is CASSLGSGGSFNQPQHF. The CDR3 region has the DNA TGTGCCAGCAGCTTGGGGTCGGGGGGCAGCTTCAATCAGCCCCAGCATTTT.

The chain carries TRBV29-1 and TRBJ2-3; no clear D gene. The germline CDR1 and CDR2 sequences are SQVTM and ANQGSEA. The CDR3 covers 15 residues. The V end was cut by 6 bases, the J end by 0 bases, with 16 bases between. DNA of the CDR3: TGCAGCGTAGTCACGGACCCTCGTAGCACAGATACGCAGTATTTT. Translating it yields CSVVTDPRSTDTQYF.

The CDR3 is CASSLTGISGNTIYF. In DNA form, the CDR3 reads TGTGCCAGCAGTTTGACAGGGATCTCTGGAAACACCATATATTTT. V usage is TRBV27 and J usage is TRBJ1-3; 7 bases align to TRBD1. Looked up from germline, CDR1 is MNHEY and CDR2 is SMNVEV (reference sequence). Germline trimming cut 3 bases from V and 0 bases from J; bases unmatched to any gene: 2. The length of the CDR3 is 15 residues.

The V gene is TRBV3-1, the J gene TRBJ2-1; the match to TRBD2 covers 10 bases. Germline loops: CDR1 LGHDT, CDR2 YNNKEL (reference sequence). The CDR3 has 16 residues. The V segment lost 5 bases and the J segment 4 bases; nucleotides outside the gene matches: 8. Here the CDR3 DNA reads TGTGCCAGCAGCGCCCCACTAGCGGGACTTTACAATGAGCAGTTCTTC. Amino acid sequence: CASSAPLAGLYNEQFF.

This clonotype was detected once. The chain uses TRBV27 and TRBJ1-1; D call uncertain. CDR3 length equals 11 residues. V shed 2 bases and J shed 8 bases, with 6 bases lying between them. Germline CDR1 is MNHEY and CDR2 is SMNVEV (reference sequence). The CDR3 here is CASSLLGEAFF. The DNA for the CDR3 is TGTGCCAGCAGTTTACTGGGAGAAGCTTTCTTT.

The rearrangement joins TRBV5-6 to TRBJ1-5; 7 nucleotides line up with TRBD1. The CDR3 contains 15 residues. CDR1 and CDR2 from the germline V gene are SGHDT and YYEEEE. The trim removed 0 bases at V and 7 bases at J, leaving 7 bases unmatched. DNA of the CDR3: TGTGCCAGCAGCTTGGGGCAAGGGGGCAGGCAGCCCCAGCATTTT. Protein product: CASSLGQGGRQPQHF.

This clonotype was seen just once. This CDR3 reads CASSLKDRLNTGELFF. The CDR3 DNA reads TGTGCCAGCAGCCTCAAGGACAGGTTAAACACCGGGGAGCTGTTTTTT. The genes are TRBV7-3 and TRBJ2-2, with 7 bases aligning to TRBD1. J was trimmed by 2 bases and V by 5 bases; bases with no gene match: 8. The CDR3 runs 16 residues. From germline, CDR1 is SGHTA and CDR2 FQGTGA.

The chain carries TRBV5-4 and TRBJ1-2; D uncertain. The V and J ends lost 2 bases and 0 bases respectively, with 5 bases between them. Germline loops: CDR1 SGHNT, CDR2 YYREEE (reference sequence). The CDR3 is 13 residues long. The CDR3 coding sequence is TGTGCCAGCAGCTTCGGGTCTAACTATGGCTACACCTTC. Translation: CASSFGSNYGYTF.

The chain links TRBV4-1 to TRBJ2-1; 8 positions agree with TRBD1. From germline, CDR1 is MGHRA and CDR2 YSYEKL. V shed 3 bases and J 15 bases; nucleotides not matched to a gene: 10. This CDR3 is 13 amino acids long. CDR3 loop: CASSQAQDRERFF. The CDR3 bases are TGCGCCAGCAGCCAGGCCCAGGACAGGGAAAGGTTCTTC.

The V gene is TRBV5-1, the J gene TRBJ1-1, with 12 bases identical to TRBD1. After removal of 7 bases from V and 1 base from J, the junction contained 8 bases not matched to a gene. This CDR3 comprises 16 residues. The germline V gene has CDR1 SGHRS and CDR2 YFSETQ. This chain's CDR3 is CASGPGQGAKNTEAFF. The CDR3 region has the DNA TGCGCCAGCGGCCCGGGACAGGGGGCGAAGAACACTGAAGCTTTCTTT.

V gene TRBV7-9 combines with J gene TRBJ2-7; the match to TRBD2 covers 7 bases. The trim removed 7 bases at V and 4 bases at J, leaving 7 bases unmatched. This CDR3 contains 13 residues. Germline V gene sequence: CDR1 SEHNR, CDR2 FQNEAQ (reference sequence). CDR3 DNA sequence: TGTGCCAGCAACAACGGGGGGTATTACGAGCAGTACTTC. This sequence encodes CASNNGGYYEQYF.